This paragraph reports one T cell receptor (beta chain). Isolated RNA was reverse transcribed into cDNA used as the sequencing template. Repertoires were generated with immunoSEQ multiplex PCR, while TCRdb's copy carries only in-frame clones and drops some. The sample has approximately 280,000 clones, about 62% seen once; the top ten hold around 1.7%. Trimming at V came to 4 bases and at J to 3 bases, leaving 10 bases not matched to a gene. Germline V gene sequence: CDR1 MGHRA, CDR2 YSYEKL. The CDR3 runs 16 residues. The data were taken from a study of CD8+ T cells in alopecia areata. Regarding treatment: oral pan-JAK inhibitor, 5-10 mg twice daily.

The chain recombines TRBV4-1 with TRBJ2-7; 9 bases are shared with TRBD1. Sequenced here: CD4+ T cells sorted from blood, sampled at week 24, from a patient treated with tofacitinib. The clonotype comes from a human donor with alopecia areata. CDR3 bases: TGCGCCAGCAGCCTAAGGGCCGGGACAGGGCTCTACGAGCAGTACTTC. Protein: CASSLRAGTGLYEQYF.